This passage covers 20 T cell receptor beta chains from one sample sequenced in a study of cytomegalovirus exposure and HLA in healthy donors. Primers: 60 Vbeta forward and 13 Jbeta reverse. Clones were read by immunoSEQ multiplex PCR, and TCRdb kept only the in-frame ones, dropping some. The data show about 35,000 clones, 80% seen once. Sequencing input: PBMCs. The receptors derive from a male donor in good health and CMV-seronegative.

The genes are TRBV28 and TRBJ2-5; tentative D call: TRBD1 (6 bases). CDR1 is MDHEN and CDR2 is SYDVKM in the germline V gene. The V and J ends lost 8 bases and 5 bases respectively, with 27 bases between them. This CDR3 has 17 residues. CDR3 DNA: TGTGCCAGCGTGGAATCGGGACATAAGCACCGGGGCGAGACCCAGTACTTC. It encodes CASVESGHKHRGETQYF.

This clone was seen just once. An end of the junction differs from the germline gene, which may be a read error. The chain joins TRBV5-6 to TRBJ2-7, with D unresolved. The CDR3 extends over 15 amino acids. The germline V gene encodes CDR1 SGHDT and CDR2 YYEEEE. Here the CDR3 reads CASTFMTGPSNEQYF. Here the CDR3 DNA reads TGTGCCAGCACCTTTATGACGGGTCCCTCCAACGAGCAGTACTTC.

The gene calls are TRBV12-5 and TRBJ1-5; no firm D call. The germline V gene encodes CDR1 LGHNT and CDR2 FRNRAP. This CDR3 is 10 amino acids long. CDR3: CALNHQPQHF. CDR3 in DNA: TGTGCCCTAAATCACCAGCCCCAGCATTTT.

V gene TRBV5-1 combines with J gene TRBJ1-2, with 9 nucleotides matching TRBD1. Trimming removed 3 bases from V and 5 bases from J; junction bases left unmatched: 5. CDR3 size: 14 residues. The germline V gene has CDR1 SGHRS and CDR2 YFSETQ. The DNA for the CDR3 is TGCGCCAGCAGCTCGCTGACAGGGGGGTATGGCTACACCTTC. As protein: CASSSLTGGYGYTF.

CDR3 loop: CSVEPLGAGANVLTF. The CDR3 bases are TGCAGCGTTGAACCCCTTGGGGCCGGGGCCAACGTCCTGACTTTC. The chain joins TRBV29-1 to TRBJ2-6, with a tentative D call TRBD1 (5 bases). This CDR3 contains 15 residues. CDR1 is SQVTM and CDR2 is ANQGSEA in the germline V gene. V lost 2 bases, J lost 4 bases, and 12 bases lay in between.

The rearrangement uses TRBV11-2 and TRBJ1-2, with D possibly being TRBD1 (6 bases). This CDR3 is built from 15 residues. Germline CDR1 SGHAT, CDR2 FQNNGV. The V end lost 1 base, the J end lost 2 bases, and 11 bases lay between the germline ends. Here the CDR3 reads CASSLGGTPNYGYTF. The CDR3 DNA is TGTGCCAGCAGCTTAGGTGGGACACCGAACTATGGCTACACCTTC.

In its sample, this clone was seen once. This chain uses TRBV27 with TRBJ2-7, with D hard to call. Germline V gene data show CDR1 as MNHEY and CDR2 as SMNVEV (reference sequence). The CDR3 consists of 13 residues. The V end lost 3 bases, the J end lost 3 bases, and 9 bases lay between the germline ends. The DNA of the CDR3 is TGTGCCAGCAGTTTCCCCAGGCTCTACGAGCAGTACTTC. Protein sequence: CASSFPRLYEQYF.

The CDR3 is CATSRDPGRDAFF. In nucleotides, the CDR3 is TGTGCCACCAGCAGAGATCCCGGCAGGGATGCTTTCTTT. V is TRBV15 and J is TRBJ1-1; D is possibly TRBD1 (5 bases). The ends were cut back, 0 bases at V and 11 bases at J, with 13 bases in the middle. Germline V gene data show CDR1 as LNHNV and CDR2 as YYDKDF (reference sequence). The CDR3 runs to 13 residues.

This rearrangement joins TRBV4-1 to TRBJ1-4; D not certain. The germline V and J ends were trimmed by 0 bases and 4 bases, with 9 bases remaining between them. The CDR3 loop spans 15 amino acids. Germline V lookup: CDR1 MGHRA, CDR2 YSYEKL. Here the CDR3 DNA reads TGCGCCAGCAGCCAAGATTTAACAGTTAATGAAAAACTGTTTTTT. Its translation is CASSQDLTVNEKLFF.

Here the CDR3 reads CASSPRGGEGTQYF. The CDR3 DNA reads TGTGCCAGTTCCCCCCGGGGAGGGGAGGGTACGCAGTATTTT. This chain joins TRBV19 and TRBJ2-3, with 7 nucleotides matching TRBD2. This CDR3 is 14 amino acids long. Germline V CDR1 and CDR2: LNHDA, SQIVND (reference sequence). J was trimmed by 8 bases and V by 8 bases; bases with no gene match: 13.

The DNA of the CDR3 is TGTGCCAGCTCACCGGGGACACTTGGAAACACCATATATTTT. Its protein is CASSPGTLGNTIYF. The gene calls are TRBV18 and TRBJ1-3; D is possibly TRBD1 (6 bases). Germline values: CDR1 KGHSH, CDR2 LQKENI. The CDR3 contains 14 residues. Trimming left V 3 bases short and J 3 bases short, with 9 bases between.

CDR3 region: CASSYTGYGQPQHF. CDR3 bases: TGTGCCAGCAGCTACACAGGGTACGGTCAGCCCCAGCATTTT. The chain joins TRBV27 to TRBJ1-5, with D possibly being TRBD1 (6 bases). This CDR3 is 14 amino acids long. V was shortened by 6 bases and J by 6 bases, with 15 bases between the two germline ends. Germline loops: CDR1 MNHEY, CDR2 SMNVEV (reference sequence).

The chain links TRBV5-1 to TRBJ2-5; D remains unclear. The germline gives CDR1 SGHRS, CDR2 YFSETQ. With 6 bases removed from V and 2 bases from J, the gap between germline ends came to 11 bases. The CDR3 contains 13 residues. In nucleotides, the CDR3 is TGCGCCAGCAAGGCAGGCTCTCAAGAGACCCAGTACTTC. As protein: CASKAGSQETQYF.

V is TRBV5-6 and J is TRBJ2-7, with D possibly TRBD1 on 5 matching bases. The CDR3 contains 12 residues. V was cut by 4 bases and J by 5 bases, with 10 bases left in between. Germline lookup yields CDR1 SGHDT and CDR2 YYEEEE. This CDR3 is CASSTTGDEQYF. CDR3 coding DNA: TGTGCCAGCAGCACTACAGGAGACGAGCAGTACTTC.

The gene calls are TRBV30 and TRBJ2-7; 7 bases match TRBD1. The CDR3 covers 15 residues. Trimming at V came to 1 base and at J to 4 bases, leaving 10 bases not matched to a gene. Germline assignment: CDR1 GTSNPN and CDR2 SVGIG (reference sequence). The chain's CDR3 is CAWSADQGVGYEQYF. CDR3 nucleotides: TGTGCCTGGAGTGCCGATCAGGGGGTTGGGTACGAGCAGTACTTC.

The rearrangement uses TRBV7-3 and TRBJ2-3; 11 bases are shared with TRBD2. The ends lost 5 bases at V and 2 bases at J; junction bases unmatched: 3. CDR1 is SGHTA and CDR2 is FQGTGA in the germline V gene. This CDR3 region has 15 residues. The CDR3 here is CASSRSGRATDTQYF. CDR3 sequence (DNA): TGTGCCAGCAGCCGTAGCGGGAGGGCCACAGATACGCAGTATTTT.

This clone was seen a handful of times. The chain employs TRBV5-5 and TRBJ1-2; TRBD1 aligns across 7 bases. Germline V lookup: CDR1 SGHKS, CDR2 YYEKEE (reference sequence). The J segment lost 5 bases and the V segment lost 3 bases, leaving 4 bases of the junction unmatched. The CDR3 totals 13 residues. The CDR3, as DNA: TGTGCCAGCAGCTGGGACAGCTCTTATGGCTACACCTTC. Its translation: CASSWDSSYGYTF.

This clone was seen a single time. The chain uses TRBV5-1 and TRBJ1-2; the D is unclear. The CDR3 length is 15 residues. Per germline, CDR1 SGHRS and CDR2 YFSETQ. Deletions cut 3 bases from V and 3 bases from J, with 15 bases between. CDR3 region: CASSSRTPRHYGYTF. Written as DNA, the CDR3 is TGCGCCAGCAGCTCGAGGACTCCCCGACACTATGGCTACACCTTC.

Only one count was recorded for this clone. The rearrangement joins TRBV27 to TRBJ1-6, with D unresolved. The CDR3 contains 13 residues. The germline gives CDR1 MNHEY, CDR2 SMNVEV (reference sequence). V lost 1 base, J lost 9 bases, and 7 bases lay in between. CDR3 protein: CASSLLSSSPLHF. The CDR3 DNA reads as TGTGCCAGCAGTTTATTATCCTCTTCACCCCTCCACTTT.

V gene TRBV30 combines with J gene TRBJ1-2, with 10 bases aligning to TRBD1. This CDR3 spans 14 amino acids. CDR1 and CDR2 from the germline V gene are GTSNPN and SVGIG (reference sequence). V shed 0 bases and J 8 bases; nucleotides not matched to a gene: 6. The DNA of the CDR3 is TGTGCCTGGAGTGTGGGACAGGGGTCGTACGGCTACACCTTC. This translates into CAWSVGQGSYGYTF.